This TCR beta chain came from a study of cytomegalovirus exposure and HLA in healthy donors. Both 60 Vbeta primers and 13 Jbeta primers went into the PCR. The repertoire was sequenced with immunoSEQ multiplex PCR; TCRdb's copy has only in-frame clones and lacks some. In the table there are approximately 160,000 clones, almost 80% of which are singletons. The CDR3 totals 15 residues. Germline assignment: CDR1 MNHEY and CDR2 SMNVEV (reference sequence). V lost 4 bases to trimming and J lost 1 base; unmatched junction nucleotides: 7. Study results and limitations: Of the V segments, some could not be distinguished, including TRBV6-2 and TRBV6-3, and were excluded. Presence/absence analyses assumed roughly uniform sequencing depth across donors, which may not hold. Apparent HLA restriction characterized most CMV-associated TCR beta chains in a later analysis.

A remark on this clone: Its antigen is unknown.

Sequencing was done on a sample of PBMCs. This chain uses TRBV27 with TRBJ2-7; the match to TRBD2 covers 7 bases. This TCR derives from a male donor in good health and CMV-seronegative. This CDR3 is CASSSPGLPSYEQYF. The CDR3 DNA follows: TGTGCCAGCAGTTCTCCGGGACTACCGTCCTACGAGCAGTACTTC.